The following is a TCR beta chain sequence with its context. No antigen is known for it. The junction differs from germline at one of its ends, possibly a read error. These data belong to a study of prognosis after radiotherapy for stage I lung cancer (dated by TCRdb to the early 2020s). The study in broad terms: Between early 2018 and early 2019, some 20 patients with stage I NSCLC were enrolled in Nanjing, China. For each of the roughly 19 patients, one blood sample was taken before SBRT and one after, so the study sequenced about 38 samples in total. In about 15 patients the disease was a newly diagnosed primary stage I lung tumor, whereas about 5 had oligometastatic NSCLC following surgical resection of the primary tumor. All patients were regarded as medically inoperable, because of comorbidities in over 10 patients and refusal of surgery in roughly 7 patients. Squamous cell carcinoma histology was identified in roughly seven patients, and adenocarcinoma histology was identified in roughly eleven patients. Four of the 19 patients developed distant metastases after SBRT, at a median of roughly seven months; the other 15 showed no significant progression. Peripheral blood TCR beta repertoires were profiled in stage I NSCLC patients before and after stereotactic body radiotherapy, and the repertoires were related to distant failure. SBRT was delivered in 3 to 5 fractions with a biologically effective dose of at least 100 Gy, and image-guided IMRT or VMAT was used for delivery. The cohort included about a dozen men and roughly six women, with a median age of approximately 76 years and a range of about 50 to 84 years. In every patient, SBRT was given without any concurrent therapy.

All patients had node-negative disease on CT and PET/CT, and none had a history of other malignancies or prior chemotherapy or radiotherapy. At each of two time points, six milliliters of peripheral venous blood were collected into EDTA tubes. PBMCs were isolated by Ficoll-Paque Plus density-gradient centrifugation. Right after collection, samples were kept at -80 degrees C until analysis. CDR3 length: 13 amino acids, cysteine to phenylalanine. Only the CDR3 portion is preserved as DNA: 39 bases, with reading frame beginning at the first base. Via the germline V gene, CDR1 is MNHEY and CDR2 SVGEGT. What the research found in general, with its limitations: Whether the expanded TCR clones were tumor-specific was not determined. TRBV and TRBJ usage frequencies reportedly varied with metastasis status, involving two V genes at baseline and nine V and two J genes after SBRT. Limitations of the study included a small cohort and short follow-up, and the study findings need independent validation. None of the reported P values were adjusted for multiple comparisons. Post-SBRT Shannon entropy and its change from baseline were lower in patients who developed distant metastases; baseline Shannon entropy was not associated with metastases. Unique TCR clone counts fell after SBRT (median about 9,600 before versus several thousand after; Wilcoxon paired P=0.011).

The TCR beta CDR3 region was amplified from genomic DNA by two rounds of multiplex PCR. The first PCR round used primers specific to each TRBV and TRBJ gene, and the primer sequences were filed in Chinese patent CN105087789A. Universal primers were used in the second PCR round. The Roche High Pure PCR Template Preparation Kit was used to extract genomic DNA from frozen PBMCs. An Illumina HiSeq 3000 was used to sequence the libraries paired-end with 151 bp reads. From the authors' description of their analysis: Raw reads lacking the multiplex PCR primer sequences were removed with CutAdapt. PEAR was used to merge high-quality paired reads into contigs. By aligning each contig to reference sequences, MiXCR assigned the TRB V, D and J gene segments to that contig. To remove sequencing errors, CDR3 sequences were clustered according to base quality and sequence similarity. Diversity was calculated as Shannon entropy divided by the natural log of the number of productive TCR sequences. Clonality was defined as one minus Shannon entropy divided by the natural log of the number of unique clonotypes. Progression-free survival cut-offs for repertoire metrics were chosen using the Youden index of ROC curves, with analyses run in R 3.5.3. The raw public reads went through TCRdb reprocessing: fastp at Q25, MiXCR clone calling, in-frame beta chains kept. Each CDR3 protein gets just one entry, which takes the most common genes and DNA from the rows behind it. In this record, the V and J calls reflect TCRdb's handling and not the investigators' own analysis. The sample yields around 28,000 distinct CDR3 sequences; about half were counted once. The ten biggest clones cover more than 15% of the sample.

The TCR was taken from a donor over 45 with non-small cell lung cancer. The rearrangement combines TRBV6-2 or TRBV6-3 with TRBJ2-2, with a weak D call of TRBD1 (5 bases match). The sample consisted of PBMCs, taken before or after stereotactic body radiation therapy (not recorded which). CDR3 loop: CASGLTDTWELFF. The nucleotide sequence is TGTGCCAGCGGCCTGACAGACACCTGGGAGCTGTTTTTT.